These T cell receptor beta chains were read from a single sample in a study of preoperative IRX-2 immunotherapy in early breast cancer. Using immunoSEQ multiplex PCR, the repertoire was profiled, and TCRdb retains in-frame clones only, with some absent. Altogether about 34,000 clones are present, about 95% being singletons, with the ten largest covering 5% to 7.5%. The sample was taken from a patient treated with IRX-2 immunotherapy. The source of these receptors is a human donor with breast cancer. Both conserved end residues are part of each CDR3. D genes are given only for firm matches. Expanded clones get a size class; other rows say once, few or many, or leave the size out.

J | D | size | V | DNA | CDR3
TRBJ2-3 | TRBD2 | - | TRBV6-4 | TGTGCCAGCAGTGCTAGCGGGGGGGCCACAGATACGCAGTATTTT | CASSASGGATDTQYF
TRBJ1-1 | - | - | TRBV18 | TGTGCCAGCCTACCCGGGACACACCTGAACACTGAAGCTTTCTTT | CASLPGTHLNTEAFF
TRBJ2-5 | - | - | TRBV7-9 | TGTGCCAGCAGCTTAGCTGGCGGGAAAGAGACCCAGTACTTC | CASSLAGGKETQYF
TRBJ1-4 | - | - | TRBV6-1 | TGTGCCAGCAGTTCGACAACTAATGAAAAACTGTTTTTT | CASSSTTNEKLFF
TRBJ2-1 | - | - | TRBV6-6 | TGTGCCAGTATTTCAACAGGGTCGAATGAGCAGTTCTTC | CASISTGSNEQFF
TRBJ1-6 | - | - | TRBV30 | TGTGCCTGGAACCCACCAAATTCACCCCTCCACTTT | CAWNPPNSPLHF
TRBJ2-5 | - | - | TRBV30 | TGTGCCTGGAGTATCTCGCGGGAGACCCAGTACTTC | CAWSISRETQYF
TRBJ2-3 | TRBD2 | - | TRBV2 | TGTGCCAGCAGTGTGTGGAGTAGCGGGGCGACTAGCACAGATACGCAGTATTTT | CASSVWSSGATSTDTQYF
TRBJ1-6 | - | - | TRBV11-2 | TGTGCCAGCAGCTTAGAACAAACCCATAATTCACCCCTCCACTTT | CASSLEQTHNSPLHF
TRBJ2-1 | - | - | TRBV27 | TGTGCCAGCAGTTTATCGGCTTGGGGTACCGGGTCAAGATACAATGAGCAGTTCTTC | CASSLSAWGTGSRYNEQFF
TRBJ1-2 | - | - | TRBV19 | TGTGCCAGTAGTATAGATACGGTCAGGAAGGGCTACACCTTC | CASSIDTVRKGYTF
TRBJ1-5 | - | - | TRBV4-2 | TGTGCCAGCAGCCAAGGAAAGGGACATAATCAGCCCCAGCATTTT | CASSQGKGHNQPQHF
TRBJ2-7 | TRBD1 | - | TRBV27 | TGTGCCAGCAGTCACATCCGGGACAGGGATGGGTTTACGAGCCAGTACTTC | CASSHIRDRDGFTSQYF
TRBJ2-1 | TRBD2 | - | TRBV29-1 | TGCAGCGTTGAAGTAGGGACTAGCGGGGCCTACAATGAGCAGTTCTTC | CSVEVGTSGAYNEQFF
TRBJ1-4 | - | - | TRBV2 | TGTGCCAGCAGGAGCTTTTCTAATGAAAAACTGTTTTTT | CASRSFSNEKLFF
TRBJ2-5 | - | - | TRBV28 | TGTGCCAGCAGTGGGTCTCTGGGGGGAGAGACCCAGTACTTC | CASSGSLGGETQYF
TRBJ2-5 | TRBD2 | - | TRBV7-3 | TGTGCCAGCAGTTTAAGCGGGAGTGGAGAGACCCAGTACTTC | CASSLSGSGETQYF
TRBJ1-1 | TRBD1 | - | TRBV29-1 | TGCAGCGCCGAGGGGGCGCGCACTGAAGCTTTCTTT | CSAEGARTEAFF
TRBJ1-2 | - | - | TRBV4-1 | TGCGCCAGCAGCCAAGACCTAAAACCGTACTATGGCTACACCTTC | CASSQDLKPYYGYTF
TRBJ2-1 | - | - | TRBV19 | TGTGCCAGTAGTTTGTGGAGGGCCCAAAGGGTCAAAAATGAGCAGTTCTTC | CASSLWRAQRVKNEQFF
TRBJ2-3 | - | - | TRBV2 | TGTGCCAGCAGTGAACAGGGTGGGAACACAGATACGCAGTATTTT | CASSEQGGNTDTQYF
TRBJ2-1 | - | - | TRBV19 | TGTGCCAGTAAGTCTAGGGGTGGGGGAAGCTCCTACAATGAGCAGTTCTTC | CASKSRGGGSSYNEQFF
TRBJ2-7 | - | - | TRBV10-3 | TGTGCCATCAGTCCCTCTTGGGGGGACACCTACGAGCAGTACTTC | CAISPSWGDTYEQYF
TRBJ2-2 | - | - | TRBV9 | TGTGCCAGCAGCGTTTCCGGGAATTCCGTGGCCGGGGAGCTGTTTTTT | CASSVSGNSVAGELFF
TRBJ2-7 | TRBD2 | - | TRBV29-1 | TGCAGCGGGGACTACAGCTCCTACGAGCAGTACTTC | CSGDYSSYEQYF
TRBJ2-5 | TRBD2 | once | TRBV2 | TGTGCCAGCACACTCCTAGCGGGAGGTCAAGAGACCCAGTACTTC | CASTLLAGGQETQYF
TRBJ2-1 | - | - | TRBV13 | TGTGCCAGCAGCCTTAGCGGAGAGGGGTCCTACAATGAGCAGTTCTTC | CASSLSGEGSYNEQFF
TRBJ1-2 | - | - | TRBV7-9 | TGTGCCAGCAGCTTAGGGGAGGGAGGCCTCTATGGCTACACCTTC | CASSLGEGGLYGYTF
TRBJ2-3 | - | - | TRBV7-2 | TGTGCCAGCATCAAACGGGCAAGAAACATATACACAGATACGCAGTATTTT | CASIKRARNIYTDTQYF
TRBJ2-7 | TRBD2 | - | TRBV6-5 | TGTGCCAGCAGACTAGCGTTGGGAGGCGAGCAGTACTTC | CASRLALGGEQYF
TRBJ2-1 | TRBD2 | - | TRBV15 | TGTGCCACCAGCAGAGATCGCTTTAGCGGGACTCCAAATGAGCAGTTCTTC | CATSRDRFSGTPNEQFF
TRBJ2-7 | TRBD1 | - | TRBV5-1 | TGCGCCAGCAGCTTGGGTCTTGGCGGGGACAGGGCCCACGAGCAGTACTTC | CASSLGLGGDRAHEQYF
TRBJ2-4 | - | - | TRBV7-3 | TGTGCCTTCTACCGTGGACTAGCCAAAAACATTCAGTACTTC | CAFYRGLAKNIQYF
TRBJ2-3 | TRBD1 | - | TRBV7-3 | TGTGCCAGCAGCCTTATCCAAGGGGGCGGTCGGGATACGCAGTATTTT | CASSLIQGGGRDTQYF
TRBJ2-7 | - | - | TRBV5-4 | TGTGCCAGCAGCTTGACTCCTGAATACGAGCAGTACTTC | CASSLTPEYEQYF
TRBJ2-2 | TRBD1 | - | TRBV5-4 | TGTGCCACCCAAACAGGGGCTTACACCGGGGAGCTGTTTTTT | CATQTGAYTGELFF
TRBJ2-3 | - | - | TRBV7-8 | TGTGCCAGCAGTCTTGCAGGAGACGTTTCAATGGATACGCAGTATTTT | CASSLAGDVSMDTQYF
TRBJ2-7 | TRBD2 | - | TRBV10-2 | TGCGCCAGCTCTCCCTCTGGGCGGGGGTACGAGCAGTACTTC | CASSPSGRGYEQYF
TRBJ1-2 | - | - | TRBV6-5 | TGTGCCAGCAGGGCGGCGTACTATGGCTACACCTTC | CASRAAYYGYTF
TRBJ2-7 | TRBD1 | - | TRBV18 | TGTGCCAGCTCACAGAACAGGGGATACGAGCAGTACTTC | CASSQNRGYEQYF
TRBJ2-7 | - | - | TRBV19 | TGTGCCAGTAGTACCCAACCTAGGACCGAGCAGTACTTC | CASSTQPRTEQYF
TRBJ2-3 | - | - | TRBV7-9 | TGTGCCAGCAGCTCTACTCCTAGCACAGATACGCAGTATTTT | CASSSTPSTDTQYF
TRBJ2-7 | TRBD1 | - | TRBV7-6 | TGTGCCAGCAGCTTAGAAAGGACAGGGGTGAACCACGAGCAGTACTTC | CASSLERTGVNHEQYF
TRBJ2-1 | - | - | TRBV27 | TGTGCCAGCAGACCAACTAGCCACAATGAGCAGTTCTTC | CASRPTSHNEQFF
TRBJ1-1 | - | - | TRBV7-9 | TGTGCCAGCAGCTTAGCTAGGCCACCCGTCTCTGAAGCTTTCTTT | CASSLARPPVSEAFF
TRBJ1-5 | - | - | TRBV11-2 | TGTGCCAGCAGTCGACAGGACAATCAGCCCCAGCATTTT | CASSRQDNQPQHF
TRBJ2-1 | - | - | TRBV6-1 | TGTGCCAGCTCCCATGACCCTTGGTCCTACAATGAGCAGTTCTTC | CASSHDPWSYNEQFF
TRBJ1-3 | - | - | TRBV18 | TGTGCCAGCTCACCAACGGGGGGCGGCTCTGGAAACACCATATATTTT | CASSPTGGGSGNTIYF
TRBJ2-7 | TRBD2 | - | TRBV7-8 | TGTGCCAGCAGCCCCCGACTAGCGGGAGGGCCAAGGTCCTACGAGCAGTACTTC | CASSPRLAGGPRSYEQYF
TRBJ1-4 | TRBD1 | - | TRBV2 | TGTGCCAGCAGTGTCGACACACAGGGGGCGATATCCGTCCGTGGAGATAATGAAAAACTGTTTTTT | CASSVDTQGAISVRGDNEKLFF
TRBJ1-4 | - | - | TRBV5-4 | TGTGCCAGCAGCTCACAGAAGACTAATGAAAAACTGTTTTTT | CASSSQKTNEKLFF